Sequencing of this T cell receptor beta chain was carried out in a study of Tregs in tolerant kidney transplant recipients. Study background: Recipients received nonmyeloablative bone marrow transplants from related graft donors, with transient mixed chimerism.

The CDR3 runs 14 residues. Trimming took 7 bases from V and 7 from J, leaving 16 bases between them. The germline CDR1 and CDR2 sequences are SEHNR and FQNEAQ (reference sequence). Thawed PBMCs were FACS-sorted into unstimulated CD4+CD25+CD127- regulatory T cells, CD4+CD25- non-regulatory cells, CD4 and CD8 cells. Study findings and constraints: Changing PCR primers prevented nucleotide comparison between some patients' samples. Biological reproducibility was not directly addressed in this study.

Using immunoSEQ multiplex PCR, the repertoire was profiled, and TCRdb retains in-frame clones only, with some absent. Among about 73,000 clones, around 93% were seen once, and the ten largest hold about 0.3%. Comment on this clone: Its matching antigen is unknown.

This TCR came from a human donor who received a combined kidney and bone marrow transplant. The chain is built from TRBV7-9 and TRBJ1-4, with a tentative D call TRBD1 (6 bases). The sample here was Tregs from blood, taken before the transplant. CDR3 DNA: TGTGCCAGCACCTCGGAACAGGGATTTGAAAAACTGTTTTTT. Translation gives CASTSEQGFEKLFF.